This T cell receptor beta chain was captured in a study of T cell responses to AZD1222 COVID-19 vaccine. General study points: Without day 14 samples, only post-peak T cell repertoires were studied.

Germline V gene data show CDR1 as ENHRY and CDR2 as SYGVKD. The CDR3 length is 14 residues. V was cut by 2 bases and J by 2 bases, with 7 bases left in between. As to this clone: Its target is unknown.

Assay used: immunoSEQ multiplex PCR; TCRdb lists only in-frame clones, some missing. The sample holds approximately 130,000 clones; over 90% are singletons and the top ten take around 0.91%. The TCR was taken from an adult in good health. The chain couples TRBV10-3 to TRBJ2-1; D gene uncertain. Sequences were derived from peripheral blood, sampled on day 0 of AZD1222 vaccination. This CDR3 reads CAISETGAYNEQFF. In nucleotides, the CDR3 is TGTGCCATCAGTGAGACCGGTGCCTACAATGAGCAGTTCTTC.